This TCR beta chain was sequenced for a study of glioma-infiltrating T cells after dendritic cell vaccination. Clones were read by immunoSEQ multiplex PCR, and TCRdb kept only the in-frame ones, dropping some. Among tens of thousands of clones listed, about 80% were seen once. Germline CDR1 reads MNHEY; CDR2 reads SVGAGI. Unmatched junction bases numbered 9, after V lost 7 bases and J lost 4 bases. The CDR3 totals 14 residues. The source was blood, collected before dendritic cell vaccination. V and J are TRBV6-5 and TRBJ1-1; 7 positions match TRBD1. This clonotype originated in a human donor with glioblastoma. Here the CDR3 reads CASINLGGGTEAFF. In DNA form, the CDR3 reads TGTGCCAGCATTAACCTAGGGGGCGGCACTGAAGCTTTCTTT.